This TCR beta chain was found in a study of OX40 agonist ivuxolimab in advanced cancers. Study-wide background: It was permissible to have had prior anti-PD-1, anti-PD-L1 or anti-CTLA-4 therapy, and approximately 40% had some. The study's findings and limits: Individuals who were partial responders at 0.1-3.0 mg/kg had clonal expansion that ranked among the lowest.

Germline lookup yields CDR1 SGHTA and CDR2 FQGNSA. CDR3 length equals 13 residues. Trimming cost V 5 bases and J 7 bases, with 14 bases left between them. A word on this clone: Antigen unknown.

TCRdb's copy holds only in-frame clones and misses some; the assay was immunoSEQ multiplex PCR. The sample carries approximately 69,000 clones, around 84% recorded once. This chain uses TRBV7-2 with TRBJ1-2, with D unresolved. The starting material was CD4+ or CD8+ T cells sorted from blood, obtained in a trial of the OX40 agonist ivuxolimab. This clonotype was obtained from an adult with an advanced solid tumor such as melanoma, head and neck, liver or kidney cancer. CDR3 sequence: CASSQDWGGGYTF. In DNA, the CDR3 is TGTGCCAGCAGCCAGGACTGGGGAGGTGGCTACACCTTC.